This TCR beta chain came from a study of monozygotic twins with inflammatory bowel disease. The CDR3 contains 13 residues. Looked up from germline, CDR1 is SEHNR and CDR2 is FQNEAQ (reference sequence). TCRdb reprocessed the 5' RACE reads, keeping one entry per CDR3 protein, no DNA. Recorded for this sample: about 380,000 distinct CDR3 sequences. This chain joins TRBV7-9 and TRBJ1-2. The sample comprised blood. This sequence was found in a human donor with ulcerative colitis or Crohn's disease, or a healthy co-twin of an affected twin (not recorded which). CDR3 protein: CASSLDFNYGYTF. Full variable domain (rest looked up from reference TRBV7-9 and TRBJ1-2): DTGVSQNPRHKITKRGQNVTFRCDPISEHNRLYWYRQTLGQGPEFLTYFQNEAQLEKSRLLSDRFSAERPKGSFSTLEIQRTEQGDSAMYLCASSLDFNYGYTFGSGTRLTVV.